A single sample gave rise to the 30 T cell receptor beta chains below, sequenced in a study of sequential checkpoint blockade in melanoma. Regarding treatment: randomized to nivolumab then ipilimumab (arm A) or the reverse (arm B). The protocol was immunoSEQ multiplex PCR, while the TCRdb copy is restricted to in-frame clones and leaves out a portion. The table shows over 15,000 clones, with 55% to 75% occurring only once. The sequencing used CD8+ T cells sorted from blood (inferred from file names), collected from a patient given nivolumab and ipilimumab in sequence. These TCRs come from a human donor with melanoma.

The CDR3 region has the DNA TGTGCCAGCAGCTTAGATGCGGGGGCCCTAGGGGAAGAGACCCAGTACTTC. As protein: CASSLDAGALGEETQYF. This sequence joins TRBV7-6 and TRBJ2-5; D may be TRBD2 (7 bases). CDR1 is SGHVS, CDR2 FNYEAQ, per germline. Trimming shortened V by 1 base and J by 3 bases, and 18 bases separated the two germline ends. The CDR3 spans 17 residues.

The V and J genes are TRBV18 and TRBJ1-1; D remains ambiguous. The germline V gene encodes CDR1 KGHSH and CDR2 LQKENI. CDR3 size: 12 residues. V dropped 6 bases and J dropped 5 bases, with 10 bases sitting between them. The CDR3 DNA follows: TGTGCCAGCTCCCAAAGAGGTACTGAAGCTTTCTTT. Translated: CASSQRGTEAFF.

The chain has TRBV18 and TRBJ2-2; 8 nucleotides line up with TRBD1. This CDR3 is 17 amino acids long. Germline V CDR1 and CDR2: KGHSH, LQKENI. Trimming removed 3 bases from V and 1 base from J; junction bases left unmatched: 7. CDR3 bases: TGTGCCAGCTCACCCCCGGACAGGGTCCTGAACACCGGGGAGCTGTTTTTT. Its protein is CASSPPDRVLNTGELFF.

This clone is termed medium-sized. The V and J genes are TRBV27 and TRBJ1-6, with TRBD1 as a possible D gene (6 bases). Germline CDR1 is MNHEY and CDR2 is SMNVEV (reference sequence). Trimming pared 4 bases from V and 6 bases from J, leaving 13 bases between. The CDR3 is 15 residues long. The CDR3 loop is CASSSPAGANSPLHF. CDR3 DNA sequence: TGTGCCAGCAGTTCCCCCGCGGGGGCTAATTCACCCCTCCACTTT.

The gene calls are TRBV5-1 and TRBJ2-7; a possible D gene is TRBD2 (5 bases). V dropped 1 base and J dropped 7 bases, with 12 bases sitting between them. The CDR3 sequence is 13 residues long. CDR1 is SGHRS, CDR2 YFSETQ, per germline. This CDR3 is CASSLLRGMEQYF. The CDR3 region has the DNA TGCGCCAGCAGCTTGTTACGGGGAATGGAGCAGTACTTC.

This rearrangement joins TRBV2 to TRBJ2-3; 10 bases align to TRBD1. CDR3 size: 17 residues. V shed 4 bases, J shed 4 bases, and the junction held 11 bases outside the gene matches. Germline CDR1 SNHLY, CDR2 FYNNEI. This CDR3 is CASSGLRQGARSDTQYF. The CDR3, as DNA: TGTGCCAGCAGTGGGTTACGACAGGGGGCGCGATCAGATACGCAGTATTTT.

CDR3 nucleotides: TGCGCCAGCAGTCAATCGGGGGCAGGGACCCACCAAGAGACCCAGTACTTC. Encoded protein: CASSQSGAGTHQETQYF. The rearrangement joins TRBV23-1 to TRBJ2-5, with D possibly TRBD1 on 6 matching bases. TRBV23-1 is placed among ORFs of uncertain function. With 0 bases removed from V and 0 bases from J, the gap between germline ends came to 14 bases. The CDR3 loop spans 17 amino acids.

The V and J genes are TRBV19 and TRBJ1-4, with a tentative D call TRBD1 (6 bases). CDR3 length equals 14 residues. Between the trimmed V and J ends, which lost 3 bases and 6 bases, there was a span of 11 bases. Germline lookup yields CDR1 LNHDA and CDR2 SQIVND (reference sequence). In nucleotides, the CDR3 is TGTGCCAGTAGTATGACAGGTTACCATGAAAAACTGTTTTTT. The encoded protein is CASSMTGYHEKLFF.

The chain employs TRBV18 and TRBJ2-1, with TRBD2 matching over 12 bases. V was clipped by 3 bases and J by 8 bases; unmatched bases: 5. Germline CDR1 and CDR2: KGHSH and LQKENI. CDR3 length: 15 residues. Here the CDR3 DNA reads TGTGCCAGCTCACCGCCGGGACTAGCGGGTTATGAGCAGTTCTTC. Protein: CASSPPGLAGYEQFF. Drawing the rest from reference TRBV18 and TRBJ2-1, the complete variable domain is NAGVMQNPRHLVRRRGQEARLRCSPMKGHSHVYWYRQLPEEGLKFMVYLQKENIIDESGMPKERFSAEFPKEGPSILRIQQVVRGDSAAYFCASSPPGLAGYEQFFGPGTRLTVL.

This rearrangement joins TRBV19 to TRBJ2-7; D unresolved. The CDR3 extends over 13 amino acids. Germline-derived CDR1 and CDR2 are LNHDA and SQIVND (reference sequence). V lost 4 bases to trimming and J lost 2 bases, with 9 bases between them. CDR3 loop: CASSTNGAYEQYF. CDR3 nucleotides: TGTGCCAGTAGTACTAACGGAGCCTACGAGCAGTACTTC.

This clone has a handful of counts. The rearrangement uses TRBV7-6 and TRBJ2-7; D not resolved. Trimming removed 1 base from V and 1 base from J, with 8 bases in between. The CDR3 is 14 amino acids. Germline V gene lookup returns CDR1 SGHVS and CDR2 FNYEAQ. The CDR3 DNA reads as TGTGCCAGCAGCTTAGGAGCAGGATCCTACGAGCAGTACTTC. This sequence encodes CASSLGAGSYEQYF.

The CDR3, as DNA: TGTGCCAGCAGCGCGGAAGGACAGGGAAACACCATATATTTT. This translates into CASSAEGQGNTIYF. The rearrangement joins TRBV13 to TRBJ1-3; D is possibly TRBD1 (6 bases). V lost 5 bases and J lost 4, with 12 bases in between. This CDR3 region has 14 residues. Germline V gene lookup returns CDR1 PRHDT and CDR2 FYEKMQ (reference sequence).

This clone was recorded once. J is TRBJ2-7 and V is TRBV9, with a possible D match to TRBD1 (6 bases). Germline V gene sequence: CDR1 SGDLS, CDR2 YYNGEE. Trimming took off 4 bases at V and 6 bases at J, with 11 bases between the two ends. CDR3 length: 12 residues. In nucleotides, the CDR3 is TGTGCCAGCAGCTACAGGGTTGGCGAGCAGTACTTC. This sequence encodes CASSYRVGEQYF.

The chain links TRBV27 to TRBJ2-1; 12 positions match TRBD2. From germline, CDR1 is MNHEY and CDR2 SMNVEV (reference sequence). J gave up 3 bases and V 4 bases, and 4 bases lay outside the gene matches. CDR3 size: 16 residues. The CDR3 DNA reads TGTGCCAGCAGTTCCGGACTAGCGGGAATCTACAATGAGCAGTTCTTC. Translated, it gives CASSSGLAGIYNEQFF.

This clone has a single count. The genes are TRBV6-1 and TRBJ2-7; the match to TRBD2 covers 8 bases. Germline trimming cut 1 base from V and 7 bases from J; bases unmatched to any gene: 9. The length of the CDR3 is 15 residues. Per germline, CDR1 MNHNS and CDR2 SASEGT. CDR3 DNA: TGTGCCAGCAGTGAAGAAGCGGGGGCGGCGAGTGAGCAGTACTTC. Translation gives CASSEEAGAASEQYF.

This clone was seen just once. V is TRBV6-6 and J is TRBJ2-7; D is possibly TRBD1 (5 bases). This CDR3 is built from 13 residues. Germline CDR1 reads MNHNY; CDR2 reads SVGAGI (reference sequence). Trimming left V 6 bases short and J 3 bases short, with 12 bases between. DNA of the CDR3: TGTGCCAGCAGCCCGGACAACTACTACGAGCAGTACTTC. Protein sequence: CASSPDNYYEQYF.

A few counts support this clone. The rearrangement joins TRBV28 to TRBJ2-3; D not resolved. Trimming pared 3 bases from V and 1 base from J, leaving 8 bases between. Per germline, CDR1 MDHEN and CDR2 SYDVKM. The CDR3 has 14 residues. The CDR3 bases are TGTGCCAGCAGTTTTCTTTCCGGCACAGATACGCAGTATTTT. Its translation: CASSFLSGTDTQYF.

This rearrangement joins TRBV6-5 to TRBJ2-7; D remains unclear. V lost 3 bases and J lost 6, with 15 bases in between. The germline V gene has CDR1 MNHEY and CDR2 SVGAGI. The CDR3 consists of 14 residues. CDR3 region: CASSYRYSTREQYF. As DNA, the CDR3 is TGTGCCAGCAGTTATCGGTACTCCACCCGCGAGCAGTACTTC.

The chain combines TRBV9 with TRBJ2-7, with D possibly matching TRBD1 (6 bases). V shed 3 bases and J shed 5 bases, with 15 bases lying between them. CDR3 size: 14 residues. The germline CDR1 and CDR2 sequences are SGDLS and YYNGEE. CDR3: CASSATGTSHEQYF. Here the CDR3 DNA reads TGTGCCAGCAGCGCGACCGGGACAAGCCACGAGCAGTACTTC.

The V and J genes are TRBV7-3 and TRBJ2-3; TRBD1 agrees at 8 bases. V lost 1 base and J lost 2; bases outside the gene matches: 14. The CDR3 contains 19 residues. Germline loops: CDR1 SGHTA, CDR2 FQGTGA. The CDR3 loop is CASSLISGSDREITDTQYF. CDR3 nucleotides: TGTGCCAGCAGCTTAATCAGTGGATCGGACAGGGAGATCACAGATACGCAGTATTTT.

This clone was recorded a few times. It differs at one base from a far larger clone, so likely a read error. The chain uses TRBV6-5 and TRBJ2-7; 8 nucleotides line up with TRBD1. The CDR3 is 16 residues long. Germline values: CDR1 MNHEY, CDR2 SVGAGI. The CDR3, as DNA: TGTGCCAGCAGTTACTCAGGGACAGGTTTATCCTACGAGCACTACTTC. Its translation is CASSYSGTGLSYEHYF.

J is TRBJ1-2 and V is TRBV5-1, with TRBD1 matching 10 bases. The germline gives CDR1 SGHRS, CDR2 YFSETQ. There are 16 residues in the CDR3. Trimming removed 2 bases from V and 5 bases from J; junction bases left unmatched: 9. The CDR3: CASSFLTGGAKYGYTF. In DNA form, the CDR3 reads TGCGCCAGCAGCTTCTTGACAGGGGGCGCGAAATATGGCTACACCTTC.

V usage is TRBV9 and J usage is TRBJ1-1, with TRBD1 matching over 10 bases. With V trimmed by 1 base and J by 4 bases, 4 bases remained unmatched. The germline V gene has CDR1 SGDLS and CDR2 YYNGEE. This CDR3 contains 15 residues. The CDR3 loop is CASSVSWTGGTEAFF. DNA of the CDR3: TGTGCCAGCAGCGTATCTTGGACAGGGGGCACTGAAGCTTTCTTT.

The rearrangement links TRBV9 to TRBJ1-1; 8 bases are shared with TRBD1. Germline trimming cut 3 bases from V and 11 bases from J; bases unmatched to any gene: 12. Germline CDR1 is SGDLS and CDR2 is YYNGEE. CDR3 length equals 14 residues. This CDR3 reads CASSAGDRLGGAFF. In nucleotides, the CDR3 is TGTGCCAGCAGCGCCGGGGACAGGCTAGGAGGGGCTTTCTTT.

The chain couples TRBV4-1 to TRBJ2-1; maybe TRBD2 (5 bases). Trimming stripped 0 bases from V and 7 bases from J, with 22 bases between. Germline assignment: CDR1 MGHRA and CDR2 YSYEKL. The CDR3 consists of 18 residues. CDR3 coding DNA: TGCGCCAGCAGCCAAGAGATCCAGCGGACTCTCCTGGGAAATGAGCAGTTCTTC. This codes for CASSQEIQRTLLGNEQFF.

This rearrangement joins TRBV7-6 to TRBJ1-5, with D possibly TRBD1 on 6 matching bases. Germline CDR1 reads SGHVS; CDR2 reads FNYEAQ. The CDR3 spans 15 residues. V was shortened by 5 bases and J by 0 bases, with 11 bases between the two germline ends. DNA of the CDR3: TGTGCCAGCAGCCGGACAGACGGTAGCAATCAGCCCCAGCATTTT. It codes for CASSRTDGSNQPQHF.

The chain couples TRBV11-3 to TRBJ1-5; 9 bases fit TRBD1. The germline CDR1 and CDR2 sequences are SGHNT and YENEEA. This CDR3 region has 14 residues. J was trimmed by 7 bases and V by 6 bases; bases with no gene match: 7. CDR3 nucleotide sequence: TGTGCCAGCAGGGTGACAGGGGGAAACCAGCCCCAGCATTTT. Translating gives CASRVTGGNQPQHF.

By its share, this clone is large. The chain joins TRBV7-9 to TRBJ2-1; no clear D gene. V was cut by 5 bases and J by 0 bases, with 14 bases left in between. The CDR3 spans 16 residues. The V gene's germline CDR1 is SEHNR and CDR2 FQNEAQ (reference sequence). DNA of the CDR3: TGTGCCAGCAGCCCACTTCATAGCAGCTCCTACAATGAGCAGTTCTTC. It is translated as CASSPLHSSSYNEQFF.

The chain carries TRBV7-8 and TRBJ2-3, with 10 bases that match TRBD1. The CDR3 totals 16 residues. V was clipped by 5 bases and J by 2 bases; unmatched bases: 7. Germline CDR1 is SGHVS and CDR2 is FQNEAQ. The CDR3 loop reads CASSPRTGGDTDTQYF. Here the CDR3 DNA reads TGTGCCAGCAGCCCCAGGACAGGGGGGGACACAGATACGCAGTATTTT.

The rearrangement uses TRBV11-2 and TRBJ2-5; 7 nucleotides agree with TRBD2. Germline V gives CDR1 SGHAT, CDR2 FQNNGV. The junction had 7 bases not matched to a gene; V was cut back by 5 bases and J by 4 bases. CDR3 length equals 14 residues. The CDR3 region is CASSVVGGGETQYF. CDR3 DNA: TGTGCCAGCAGCGTCGTGGGCGGGGGAGAGACCCAGTACTTC.